The clone carrying this TCR beta chain has a handful of counts. Its antigen remains unidentified. The source of the sample is a study of human T cells and chemical hapten exposure. Overall study: Chiefly female patients presented with alopecia areata, totalis or universalis. Study outcomes and limitations: With patch test score, the counts of PT1 expanded TCRs showed a positive correlation.

Time point meaning: pre-sensitization, week 0. The treatment denotes: therapeutic diphenylcyclopropenone sensitization with weekly scalp DPC. TCRdb re-analysed the RACE reads in MiXCR, keeping a single row per CDR3 protein. The sample has around 300,000 distinct CDR3 sequences; around 5.5% are singletons. The CDR3 is 15 amino acids. With 5 bases removed from V and 5 bases from J, the gap between germline ends came to 15 bases. The specimen comprised whole blood, sampled in connection with sensitization to the hapten diphenylcyclopropenone (DPC). The genes are TRBV12-3 or TRBV12-4 and TRBJ1-4, with a weak D call TRBD1 (5 bases). The receptor's source is a young woman with alopecia areata. Some clones in this sample may be carry-over from other donors' samples. Here the CDR3 DNA reads TGTGCCAGCAGTCCGGGGGTCGGAAGCAATGAAAAACTGTTTTTT. Translated: CASSPGVGSNEKLFF.